This T cell receptor beta chain is from a study of vaccination and CD4 T cells after COVID-19. Looking at the study overall: Convalescents were six males and four females, two of them Hispanic. As control conditions, cultures were given either a CEFX pool serving as positive control, an HIV-1 Nef pool, or no peptide at all. The study, taken as a whole, reports: Among those convalescent, a median about 85% of reactive clones emerged solely post-vaccination.

Comment on this clonotype: What it binds is not known.

Cultured CD4+ T cells had their DNA profiled by the Oncomine TCR Beta short-read assay. TCRdb ran MiXCR on the PCR reads and lists one entry per CDR3 protein. The table has 9,900 or so distinct CDR3 sequences, approximately 26% seen once. Noted treatment: roughly nine-day PBMC culture with coronavirus spike peptide pools or control peptides (ViraFEST assay). This CDR3 has 13 amino acids. Germline assignment: CDR1 DFQATT and CDR2 SNEGSKA (reference sequence). Trimming stripped 5 bases from V and 2 bases from J, with 12 bases between. This receptor was obtained from a human donor who received a COVID-19 vaccine. Sample: CD4+ T cells from blood, cultured in vitro, taken before SARS-CoV-2 vaccination. The genes are TRBV20-1 and TRBJ1-1; perhaps TRBD1 as D (6 bases). Here the CDR3 DNA reads TGCAGTGCTGGACAGTTTCTCAACACTGAAGCTTTCTTT. As protein: CSAGQFLNTEAFF.